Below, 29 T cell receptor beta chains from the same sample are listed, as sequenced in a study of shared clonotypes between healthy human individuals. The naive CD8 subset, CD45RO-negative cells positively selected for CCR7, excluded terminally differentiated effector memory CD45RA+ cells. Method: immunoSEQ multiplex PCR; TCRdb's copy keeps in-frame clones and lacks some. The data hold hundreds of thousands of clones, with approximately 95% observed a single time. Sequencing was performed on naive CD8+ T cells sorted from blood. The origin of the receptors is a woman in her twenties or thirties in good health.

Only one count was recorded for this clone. This CDR3 reads CASSVVETGGAGNTIYF. The CDR3 DNA is TGTGCCAGCAGCGTAGTAGAAACAGGGGGGGCTGGAAACACCATATATTTT. The rearrangement links TRBV9 to TRBJ1-3; 8 bases line up with TRBD1. This CDR3 comprises 17 residues. CDR1 and CDR2 from the germline V gene are SGDLS and YYNGEE. Trimming removed 0 bases from V and 2 bases from J; junction bases left unmatched: 7.

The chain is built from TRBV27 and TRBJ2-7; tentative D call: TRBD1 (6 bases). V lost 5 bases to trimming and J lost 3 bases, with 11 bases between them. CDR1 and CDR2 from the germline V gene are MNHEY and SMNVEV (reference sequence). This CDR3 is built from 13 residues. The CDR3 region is CASSDRDNYEQYF. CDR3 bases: TGTGCCAGCAGTGACCGGGACAACTACGAGCAGTACTTC.

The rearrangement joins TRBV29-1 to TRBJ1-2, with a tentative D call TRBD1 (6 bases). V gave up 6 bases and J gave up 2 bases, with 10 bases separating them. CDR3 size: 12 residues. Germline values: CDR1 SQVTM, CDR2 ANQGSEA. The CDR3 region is CSVRGQNYGYTF. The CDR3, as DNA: TGCAGCGTCCGTGGACAGAACTATGGCTACACCTTC.

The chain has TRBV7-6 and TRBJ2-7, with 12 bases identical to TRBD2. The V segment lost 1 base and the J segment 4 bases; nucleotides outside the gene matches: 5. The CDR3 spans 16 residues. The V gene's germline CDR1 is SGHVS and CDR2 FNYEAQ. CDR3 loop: CASSLEASGRVYEQYF. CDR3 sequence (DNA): TGTGCCAGCAGCTTAGAAGCTAGCGGGAGGGTATACGAGCAGTACTTC. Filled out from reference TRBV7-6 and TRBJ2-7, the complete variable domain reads GAGVSQSPRYKVTKRGQDVALRCDPISGHVSLYWYRQALGQGPEFLTYFNYEAQQDKSGLPNDRFSAERPEGSISTLTIQRTEQRDSAMYRCASSLEASGRVYEQYFGPGTRLTVT.

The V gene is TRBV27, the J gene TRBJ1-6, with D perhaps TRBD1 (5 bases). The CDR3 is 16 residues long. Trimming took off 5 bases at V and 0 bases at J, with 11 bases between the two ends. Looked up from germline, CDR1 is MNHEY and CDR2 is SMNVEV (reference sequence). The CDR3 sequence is CASSRGMSSYNSPLHF. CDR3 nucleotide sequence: TGTGCCAGCAGTCGGGGGATGAGCTCCTATAATTCACCCCTCCACTTT.

The DNA of the CDR3 is TGTGCCAGCTCCCACCGGGACAGGGGGTACTCTGAAGCTTTCTTT. Its protein is CASSHRDRGYSEAFF. The rearrangement links TRBV2 to TRBJ1-1; 11 bases are shared with TRBD1. The CDR3 is made up of 15 amino acids. V was pared by 8 bases and J by 6 bases, with 11 bases of the junction left unmatched. The germline V gene has CDR1 SNHLY and CDR2 FYNNEI. Full variable domain (missing parts from reference TRBV2 and TRBJ1-1): EPEVTQTPSHQVTQMGQEVILRCVPISNHLYFYWYRQILGQKVEFLVSFYNNEISEKSEIFDDQFSVERPDGSNFTLKIRSTKLEDSAMYFCASSHRDRGYSEAFFGQGTRLTVV.

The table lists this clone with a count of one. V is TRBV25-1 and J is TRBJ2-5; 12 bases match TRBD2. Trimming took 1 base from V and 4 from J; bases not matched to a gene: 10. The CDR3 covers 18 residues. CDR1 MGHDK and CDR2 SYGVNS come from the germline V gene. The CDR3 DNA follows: TGTGCCAGCAGTGAATGGGGCCCTGGGACTAGCGGGTCAGAGACCCAGTACTTC. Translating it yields CASSEWGPGTSGSETQYF.

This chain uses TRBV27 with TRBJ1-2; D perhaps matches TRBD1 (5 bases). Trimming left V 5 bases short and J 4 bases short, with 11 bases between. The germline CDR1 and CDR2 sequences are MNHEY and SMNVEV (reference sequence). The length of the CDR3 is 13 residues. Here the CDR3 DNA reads TGTGCCAGCAGTCCGGGACGGTCCTATGGCTACACCTTC. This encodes CASSPGRSYGYTF.

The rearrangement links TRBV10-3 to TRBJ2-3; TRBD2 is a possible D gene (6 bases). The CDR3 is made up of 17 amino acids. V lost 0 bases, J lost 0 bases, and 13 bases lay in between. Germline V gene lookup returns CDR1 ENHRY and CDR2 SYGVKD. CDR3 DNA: TGTGCCATCAGTGAGTCTAAGGGTAGCGGAAGCACAGATACGCAGTATTTT. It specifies CAISESKGSGSTDTQYF.

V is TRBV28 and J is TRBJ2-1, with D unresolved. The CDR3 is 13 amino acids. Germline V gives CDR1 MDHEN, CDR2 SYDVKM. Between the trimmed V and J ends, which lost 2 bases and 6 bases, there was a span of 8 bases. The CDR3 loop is CASSLTQVNEQFF. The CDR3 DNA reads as TGTGCCAGCAGTTTAACTCAGGTCAATGAGCAGTTCTTC.

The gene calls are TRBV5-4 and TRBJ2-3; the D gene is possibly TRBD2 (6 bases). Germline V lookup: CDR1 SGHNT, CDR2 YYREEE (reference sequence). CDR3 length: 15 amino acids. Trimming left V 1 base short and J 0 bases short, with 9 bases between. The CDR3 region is CASSLRGRSTDTQYF. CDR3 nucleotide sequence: TGTGCCAGCAGCTTGCGAGGGAGGAGCACAGATACGCAGTATTTT.

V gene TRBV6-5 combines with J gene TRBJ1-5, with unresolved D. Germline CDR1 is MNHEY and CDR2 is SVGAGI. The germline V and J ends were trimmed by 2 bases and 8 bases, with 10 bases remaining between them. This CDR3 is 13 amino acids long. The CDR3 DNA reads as TGTGCCAGCAGTTACGATTCGGAGGAGCCCCAGCATTTT. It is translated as CASSYDSEEPQHF.

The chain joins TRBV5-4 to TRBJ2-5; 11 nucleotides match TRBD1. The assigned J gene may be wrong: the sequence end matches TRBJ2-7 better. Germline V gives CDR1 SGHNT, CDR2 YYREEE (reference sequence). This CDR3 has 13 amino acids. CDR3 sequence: CASGTGGIYEQYF. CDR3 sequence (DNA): TGTGCCTCTGGGACAGGGGGGATCTACGAGCAGTACTTC.

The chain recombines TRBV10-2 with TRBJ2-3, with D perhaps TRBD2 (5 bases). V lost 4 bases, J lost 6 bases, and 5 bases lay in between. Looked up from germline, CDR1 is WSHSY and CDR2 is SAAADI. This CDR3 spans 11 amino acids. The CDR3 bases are TGCGCCAGCAGTGGAGGGGATACGCAGTATTTT. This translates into CASSGGDTQYF.

The DNA of the CDR3 is TGTGCCAGCAGATCAAGGGAGGGACGAGGAACTGGGGCCAACGTCCTGACTTTC. Translated, it gives CASRSREGRGTGANVLTF. The rearrangement uses TRBV27 and TRBJ2-6; 7 bases map to TRBD2. Looked up from germline, CDR1 is MNHEY and CDR2 is SMNVEV (reference sequence). After removal of 6 bases from V and 2 bases from J, the junction contained 13 bases not matched to a gene. This CDR3 spans 18 amino acids.

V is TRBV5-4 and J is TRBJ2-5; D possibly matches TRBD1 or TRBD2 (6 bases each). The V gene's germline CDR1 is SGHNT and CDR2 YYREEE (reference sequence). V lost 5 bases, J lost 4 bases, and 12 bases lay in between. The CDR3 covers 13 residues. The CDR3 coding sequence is TGTGCCAGCAGAGGAGGAGGGGGAGAGACCCAGTACTTC. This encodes CASRGGGGETQYF.

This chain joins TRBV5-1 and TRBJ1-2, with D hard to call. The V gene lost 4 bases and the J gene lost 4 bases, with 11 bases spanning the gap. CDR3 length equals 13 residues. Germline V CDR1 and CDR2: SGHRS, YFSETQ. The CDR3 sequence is CASSETEGYGYTF. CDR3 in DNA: TGCGCCAGCAGCGAAACAGAGGGCTATGGCTACACCTTC.

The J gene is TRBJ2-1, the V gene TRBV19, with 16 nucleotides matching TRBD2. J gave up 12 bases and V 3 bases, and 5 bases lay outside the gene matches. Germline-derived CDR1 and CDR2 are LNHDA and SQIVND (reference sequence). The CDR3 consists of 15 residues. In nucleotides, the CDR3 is TGTGCCAGTAGTATCGGGACTAGCGGGAGGGCTTTGCAGTTCTTC. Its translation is CASSIGTSGRALQFF. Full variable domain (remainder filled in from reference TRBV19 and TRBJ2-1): DGGITQSPKYLFRKEGQNVTLSCEQNLNHDAMYWYRQDPGQGLRLIYYSQIVNDFQKGDIAEGYSVSREKKESFPLTVTSAQKNPTAFYLCASSIGTSGRALQFFGPGTRLTVL.

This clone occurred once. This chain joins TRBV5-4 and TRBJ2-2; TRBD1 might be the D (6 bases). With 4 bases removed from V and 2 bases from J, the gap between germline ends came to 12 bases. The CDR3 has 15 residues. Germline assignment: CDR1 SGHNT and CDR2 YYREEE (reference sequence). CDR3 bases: TGTGCCAGCAGCCCAGGGACACTTAACACCGGGGAGCTGTTTTTT. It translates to CASSPGTLNTGELFF.

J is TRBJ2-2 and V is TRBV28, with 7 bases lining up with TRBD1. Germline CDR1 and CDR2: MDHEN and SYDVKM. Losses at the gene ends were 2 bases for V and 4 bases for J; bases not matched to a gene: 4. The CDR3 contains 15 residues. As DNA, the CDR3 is TGTGCCAGCAGTTTACCCCAGGGGGTCACCGGGGAGCTGTTTTTT. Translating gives CASSLPQGVTGELFF.

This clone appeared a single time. The CDR3 DNA reads as TGCACCAGCAGCCAAGGTCTGGCTCAAGAGACCCAGTACTTC. The encoded protein is CTSSQGLAQETQYF. The chain couples TRBV1 to TRBJ2-5; the table's D gene call, TRBD1, was not cross checked with the DNA. TRBV1 is noted as a pseudogene. This CDR3 is built from 14 residues.

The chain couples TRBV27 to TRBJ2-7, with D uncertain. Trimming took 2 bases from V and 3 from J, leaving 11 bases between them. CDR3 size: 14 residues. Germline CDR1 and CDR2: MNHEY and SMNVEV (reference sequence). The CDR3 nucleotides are TGTGCCAGCAGTTTAGGCCCCCAATTCTACGAGCAGTACTTC. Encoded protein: CASSLGPQFYEQYF.

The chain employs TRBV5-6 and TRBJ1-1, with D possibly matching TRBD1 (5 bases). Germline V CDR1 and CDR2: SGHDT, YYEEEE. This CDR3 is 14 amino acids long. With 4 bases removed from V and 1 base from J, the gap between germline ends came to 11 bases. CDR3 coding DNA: TGTGCCAGCAGCCTGGACATGAGGAACACTGAAGCTTTCTTT. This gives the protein CASSLDMRNTEAFF.

The CDR3: CASSYGGGLYEQYF. The DNA of the CDR3 is TGTGCCAGCAGTTACGGTGGAGGACTCTACGAGCAGTACTTC. The chain recombines TRBV6-5 with TRBJ2-7; perhaps TRBD2 as D (5 bases). Trimming pared 2 bases from V and 3 bases from J, leaving 11 bases between. Germline CDR1 is MNHEY and CDR2 is SVGAGI. The CDR3 runs to 14 residues.

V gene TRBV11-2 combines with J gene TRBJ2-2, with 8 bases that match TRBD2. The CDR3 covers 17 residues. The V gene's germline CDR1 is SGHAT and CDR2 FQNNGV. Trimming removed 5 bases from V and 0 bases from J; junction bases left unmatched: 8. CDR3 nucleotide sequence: TGTGCCAGCAGCCCCGTTGGTAGCGGGACGAACACCGGGGAGCTGTTTTTT. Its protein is CASSPVGSGTNTGELFF.

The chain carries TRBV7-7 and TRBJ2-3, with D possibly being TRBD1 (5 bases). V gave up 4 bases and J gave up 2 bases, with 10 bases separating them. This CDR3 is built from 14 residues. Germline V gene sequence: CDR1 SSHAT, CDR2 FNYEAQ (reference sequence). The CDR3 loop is CASSSDTYTDTQYF. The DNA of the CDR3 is TGTGCCAGCAGCTCGGACACCTACACAGATACGCAGTATTTT.

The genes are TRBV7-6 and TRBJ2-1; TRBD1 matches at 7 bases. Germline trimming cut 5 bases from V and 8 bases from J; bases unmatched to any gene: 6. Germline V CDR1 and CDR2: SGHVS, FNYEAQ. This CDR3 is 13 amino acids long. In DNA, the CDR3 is TGTGCCAGCAGCGTGGGACAGTTTCATGAGCAGTTCTTC. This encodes CASSVGQFHEQFF.

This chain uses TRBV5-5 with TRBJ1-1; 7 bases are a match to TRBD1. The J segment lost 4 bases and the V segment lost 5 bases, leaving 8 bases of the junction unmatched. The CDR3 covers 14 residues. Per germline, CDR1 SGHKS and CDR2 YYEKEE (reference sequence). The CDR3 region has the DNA TGTGCCAGCAGAACAACAGGGGTGGCCACTGAAGCTTTCTTT. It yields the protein CASRTTGVATEAFF.

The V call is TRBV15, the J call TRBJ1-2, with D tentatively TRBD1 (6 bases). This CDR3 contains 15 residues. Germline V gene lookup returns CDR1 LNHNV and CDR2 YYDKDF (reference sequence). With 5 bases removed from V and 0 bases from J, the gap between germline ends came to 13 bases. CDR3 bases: TGTGCCACCAGCCCTGAAGGACAGACTAACTATGGCTACACCTTC. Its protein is CATSPEGQTNYGYTF.